This TCR beta chain was captured by sequencing in a study of blood T cell repertoires in COVID-19. The overall study: Spain, Italy and the United States supplied samples that represented acute and convalescent COVID-19. T cells, B-cell-depleted T cells, or PBMCs supplied cDNA or gDNA.

Germline CDR1 MDHEN, CDR2 SYDVKM. V lost 5 bases to trimming and J lost 3 bases, with 17 bases between them. The CDR3 has 15 residues. Original processing methods: Researchers report that nucleated cell counts were estimated from reference gene primer amplification. The assay was immunoSEQ multiplex PCR, and TCRdb's table has in-frame clones only and misses some. V and J calls and clone size are copied from that table; D and trimming were computed from the DNA. This table has about 120,000 clones, just over 85% appearing once. This TCR was sampled from a woman in her forties or fifties with active or convalescent COVID-19. Sequenced: peripheral blood. This chain uses TRBV28 with TRBJ2-7, with D perhaps TRBD1 (6 bases). The CDR3 sequence: CASSPPVGAGYEQYF. DNA for the CDR3: TGTGCCAGCAGTCCCCCCGTGGGGGCCGGCTACGAGCAGTACTTC.